This TCR beta chain is from a study of blood T cell repertoires in COVID-19. Study overall: Samples came from the United States, Italy and Spain, spanning acute and convalescent COVID-19.

Per the original methods: Reference gene primer amplification in the assay estimated nucleated cell counts. TCRdb's copy holds only in-frame clones and misses some; the assay was immunoSEQ multiplex PCR. Clone size and V and J calls were adopted from that table, with D and trimming inferred from the DNA. The repertoire consists of under 350,000 clones, with approximately 89% occurring once and the leading ten covering approximately 2.4%. The V and J ends lost 3 bases and 5 bases respectively, with 11 bases between them. CDR1 is SGDLS and CDR2 is YYNGEE in the germline V gene. The CDR3 spans 13 residues.

The V call is TRBV9, the J call TRBJ2-5; TRBD2 might be the D (5 bases). The TCR originated in a woman aged 18-29 years who had recovered from COVID-19. Specimen: PBMCs or T cells enriched from blood (not recorded which). CDR3 residues: CASSALTGETQYF. In DNA form, the CDR3 reads TGTGCCAGCAGCGCCCTGACGGGGGAGACCCAGTACTTC.